The present entry profiles one TCR beta chain with its context. Deletions cut 1 base from V and 7 bases from J, with 13 bases between. The CDR3 has 15 residues. Germline V gives CDR1 LNHNV, CDR2 YYDKDF (reference sequence). The sample belongs to a study of blood T cell repertoires in COVID-19. Study at large: PBMCs, B-cell-depleted T cells, or T cells provided the cDNA or gDNA that made up the material.

Only in-frame clones appear in the TCRdb table, and some are missing; sequencing was by immunoSEQ multiplex PCR. Among roughly 240,000 clones, around nine tenths were seen once, and the ten largest hold approximately 1.5%. The source is a woman aged 55-69 years who had recovered from COVID-19. V usage is TRBV15 and J usage is TRBJ1-4, with D uncertain. Sample: peripheral blood. This CDR3 is CATSRVRGYGEKLFF. CDR3 in DNA: TGTGCCACCAGCAGAGTTCGGGGTTATGGTGAAAAACTGTTTTTT.